This T cell receptor (beta chain) was recovered during a study of T-cell memory formation after mild COVID-19. For the study at large: Largely, TCR clusters stayed within a single donor. Overall study results and limits: Some responding clones appeared in pre-infection memory, suggesting cross-reactive memory joined. Contracting CD4+ clones sat mainly in CM and EM; CD8+ in EMRA. Clones contracting over day 15 to 85 were CD4/CD8 balanced, with later expanders leaning CD4+.

On this clonotype: Its matching antigen is unknown.

MiXCR, run by TCRdb on the 5' RACE reads, gives a single entry per CDR3 protein. This sample has 390,000 or so distinct CDR3 sequences, with approximately 15% found just once. The clonotype comes from a man between 18 and 35 years old who had mild COVID-19 (a few samples of this study predate the infection). Cell type and time point are not known. Sequenced: PBMCs or a T cell subset sorted from them (not recorded which).

The CDR3 DNA follows: TGTGCCAGCAGCCAAGAGGTGGGGGGGCGCCCCCACACAGATACGCAGTATTTT. This gives the protein CASSQEVGGRPHTDTQYF. The chain couples TRBV4-2 to TRBJ2-3; D is perhaps TRBD2 (7 bases). CDR3 length equals 18 residues. Germline CDR1 LGHNA, CDR2 YNFKEQ. The V and J ends lost 0 bases and 2 bases respectively, with 18 bases between them.